The 31 T cell receptor beta chains reported below all come from one sample, sequenced in a study of blood T cell repertoires in COVID-19. The data were produced by immunoSEQ multiplex PCR, yet TCRdb's version contains in-frame clones alone and is incomplete. The sample has 150,000 to 200,000 clones, 80% to 95% seen once. The sample comprised peripheral blood. The receptor set was obtained from a middle-aged man with acute or convalescent COVID-19.

The gene calls are TRBV28 and TRBJ2-2, with TRBD1 as a possible D gene (5 bases). This CDR3 spans 14 amino acids. CDR1 MDHEN and CDR2 SYDVKM come from the germline V gene. V lost 5 bases and J 5 bases, leaving 12 bases between the germline ends. The CDR3, as DNA: TGTGCCAGCAGTACGCAGGGTGGGACCGGGGAGCTGTTTTTT. Protein: CASSTQGGTGELFF.

The V call is TRBV19, the J call TRBJ1-5, with 7 bases identical to TRBD1. The CDR3 consists of 15 residues. The germline gives CDR1 LNHDA, CDR2 SQIVND (reference sequence). V was clipped by 6 bases and J by 3 bases; unmatched bases: 8. The CDR3 DNA follows: TGTGCCAGTAGAGCACAGGGGCGGAACAATCAGCCCCAGCATTTT. Translating gives CASRAQGRNNQPQHF. The whole variable domain, filled in from reference TRBV19 and TRBJ1-5, reads DGGITQSPKYLFRKEGQNVTLSCEQNLNHDAMYWYRQDPGQGLRLIYYSQIVNDFQKGDIAEGYSVSREKKESFPLTVTSAQKNPTAFYLCASRAQGRNNQPQHFGDGTRLSIL.

This sequence joins TRBV14 and TRBJ1-3, with 8 nucleotides matching TRBD1. The germline CDR1 and CDR2 sequences are SGHDN and FVKESK. With V trimmed by 2 bases and J by 0 bases, 3 bases remained unmatched. This CDR3 is 16 amino acids long. Here the CDR3 reads CASSQTTGASGNTIYF. CDR3 coding DNA: TGTGCCAGCAGCCAAACGACAGGGGCCTCTGGAAACACCATATATTTT.

The chain combines TRBV12-3 or TRBV12-4 with TRBJ2-5; no clear D gene. V lost 3 bases, J lost 1 base, and 6 bases lay in between. This CDR3 spans 13 amino acids. The DNA for the CDR3 is TGTGCCAGCAGTTTGACAACCCAAGAGACCCAGTACTTC. It translates to CASSLTTQETQYF.

CDR3 region: CASRPTGGNTGELFF. The CDR3 DNA sequence: TGTGCCAGTAGACCGACAGGGGGCAACACCGGGGAGCTGTTTTTT. The chain has TRBV19 and TRBJ2-2, with 10 positions matching TRBD1. Germline V gene lookup returns CDR1 LNHDA and CDR2 SQIVND (reference sequence). The V and J ends lost 6 bases and 2 bases, in that order; junction bases with no gene match: 3. The CDR3 covers 15 residues. The whole variable domain, filled in from reference TRBV19 and TRBJ2-2, reads DGGITQSPKYLFRKEGQNVTLSCEQNLNHDAMYWYRQDPGQGLRLIYYSQIVNDFQKGDIAEGYSVSREKKESFPLTVTSAQKNPTAFYLCASRPTGGNTGELFFGEGSRLTVL.

The J gene is TRBJ2-2, the V gene TRBV4-2; D is uncertain. The germline gives CDR1 LGHNA, CDR2 YNFKEQ. V lost 0 bases, J lost 7 bases, and 12 bases lay in between. The CDR3 runs to 15 residues. In nucleotides, the CDR3 is TGTGCCAGCAGCCAAGATCACCTAGTCAACGGGGAGCTGTTTTTT. It translates to CASSQDHLVNGELFF.

The chain uses TRBV11-1 and TRBJ2-1; 8 bases are shared with TRBD2. The germline V gene has CDR1 SGHAT and CDR2 FQDESV (reference sequence). The ends lost 6 bases at V and 0 bases at J; junction bases unmatched: 7. The CDR3 is 16 residues long. CDR3 in amino acids: CASSSRGGSSYNEQFF. The CDR3 DNA is TGTGCCAGCAGTTCCCGCGGGGGGAGCTCCTACAATGAGCAGTTCTTC.

The V gene is TRBV9, the J gene TRBJ1-1, with D maybe TRBD1 (5 bases). The V and J ends lost 0 bases and 1 base respectively, with 10 bases between them. This CDR3 is 15 amino acids long. Germline V gene sequence: CDR1 SGDLS, CDR2 YYNGEE. CDR3 DNA: TGTGCCAGCAGCGTAGAAGGGGTGGGGAACACTGAAGCTTTCTTT. Translation gives CASSVEGVGNTEAFF.

The chain is built from TRBV3-1 (or the pseudogene TRBV3-2) and TRBJ2-1; D not certain. Trimming pared 1 base from V and 10 bases from J, leaving 8 bases between. The CDR3 runs to 12 residues. Per germline, CDR1 LGHDT and CDR2 YNNKEL (reference sequence). This CDR3 is CASSQVTVEQFF. The CDR3 coding sequence is TGTGCCAGCAGCCAAGTGACTGTGGAGCAGTTCTTC.

This chain joins TRBV30 and TRBJ1-5; 9 nucleotides agree with TRBD1. J lost 6 bases, V lost 3 bases, and 3 bases had no gene match. CDR3 length: 13 amino acids. Germline CDR1 GTSNPN, CDR2 SVGIG (reference sequence). The CDR3: CAWRRTGVQPQHF. The CDR3 nucleotides read TGTGCCTGGAGAAGGACAGGGGTTCAGCCCCAGCATTTT.

This chain links TRBV28 with TRBJ1-2; perhaps TRBD1 as D (5 bases). The V end lost 1 base, the J end lost 0 bases, and 9 bases lay between the germline ends. CDR1 MDHEN and CDR2 SYDVKM come from the germline V gene. CDR3 size: 15 residues. The DNA for the CDR3 is TGTGCCAGCAGTTTATTTCAGGGCACTAACTATGGCTACACCTTC. This encodes CASSLFQGTNYGYTF.

This clone appeared a single time. The rearrangement joins TRBV9 to TRBJ1-3; D is uncertain. The germline V gene has CDR1 SGDLS and CDR2 YYNGEE. The CDR3 runs to 15 residues. The V end was cut by 4 bases, the J end by 0 bases, with 11 bases between. The CDR3 protein is CASSPSLSSGNTIYF. The CDR3 DNA follows: TGTGCCAGCAGCCCCTCCCTGAGCTCTGGAAACACCATATATTTT.

The chain joins TRBV27 to TRBJ1-2; TRBD1 is a possible D gene (5 bases). CDR3 size: 14 residues. Germline loops: CDR1 MNHEY, CDR2 SMNVEV (reference sequence). V lost 8 bases and J 2 bases, leaving 15 bases between the germline ends. CDR3 nucleotide sequence: TGTGCCAGCGGAGGGGTTTACGAGAACTATGGCTACACCTTC. It codes for CASGGVYENYGYTF.

The rearrangement joins TRBV10-1 to TRBJ2-2; D is perhaps TRBD1 (6 bases). There are 13 residues in the CDR3. Trimming removed 4 bases from V and 8 bases from J, with 11 bases in between. CDR1 and CDR2 from the germline V gene are WNHNN and SYGVQD (reference sequence). The DNA for the CDR3 is TGCGCCAGCAGTGGACAGGTGGCGGGGGAGCTGTTTTTT. Protein: CASSGQVAGELFF.

The chain combines TRBV6-5 with TRBJ1-1; 9 bases are shared with TRBD1. Germline lookup yields CDR1 MNHEY and CDR2 SVGAGI. This CDR3 region has 13 residues. The DNA for the CDR3 is TGTGCGGCCAACAGGGGGCTAGGCAGTGAAGCTTTCTTT. This encodes CAANRGLGSEAFF.

The chain carries TRBV5-4 and TRBJ1-2; TRBD1 matches at 11 bases. Trimming at V came to 4 bases and at J to 4 bases, leaving 6 bases not matched to a gene. Germline loops: CDR1 SGHNT, CDR2 YYREEE (reference sequence). This CDR3 spans 15 amino acids. Here the CDR3 reads CASSLGGQGAYGYTF. DNA of the CDR3: TGTGCCAGCAGCCTGGGTGGACAGGGGGCCTATGGCTACACCTTC.

The V call is TRBV6-6, the J call TRBJ1-6; D perhaps matches TRBD1 (6 bases). Germline CDR1 and CDR2: MNHNY and SVGAGI (reference sequence). The CDR3 runs 16 residues. V lost 5 bases and J lost 0, with 11 bases in between. The CDR3 region has the DNA TGTGCCAGCAGTCCCGGACAGAGCTCCTATAATTCACCCCTCCACTTT. Translated, it gives CASSPGQSSYNSPLHF.

This chain joins TRBV7-2 and TRBJ2-5; 7 bases map to TRBD2. Germline CDR1 reads SGHTA; CDR2 reads FQGNSA. The CDR3 runs 14 residues. With V trimmed by 3 bases and J by 1 base, 2 bases remained unmatched. Here the CDR3 DNA reads TGTGCCAGCAGCTTCCAGCGGGGCCAAGAGACCCAGTACTTC. Its translation: CASSFQRGQETQYF.

The chain is built from TRBV12-3 or TRBV12-4 and TRBJ2-1, with a tentative D call TRBD2 (6 bases). The length of the CDR3 is 13 residues. Trimming cost V 5 bases and J 6 bases, with 11 bases left between them. The CDR3 coding sequence is TGTGCCAGCAGTCGCGGGACTCGCAATGAGCAGTTCTTC. It yields the protein CASSRGTRNEQFF.

The chain uses TRBV18 and TRBJ2-3, with 8 bases fitting TRBD1. Germline V gene sequence: CDR1 KGHSH, CDR2 LQKENI. The V segment lost 4 bases and the J segment 7 bases; nucleotides outside the gene matches: 7. The CDR3 contains 14 residues. For the CDR3, the DNA is TGTGCCAGCTCACAAGACAGGGGCGCGAATACGCAGTATTTT. Protein sequence: CASSQDRGANTQYF.

This clone showed up just a few times. V usage is TRBV7-9 and J usage is TRBJ1-5; D is possibly TRBD1 (5 bases). This CDR3 is 14 amino acids long. Germline lookup yields CDR1 SEHNR and CDR2 FQNEAQ (reference sequence). V was pared by 1 base and J by 7 bases, with 11 bases between. The CDR3 sequence: CASSLGGDQQPQHF. Written as DNA, the CDR3 is TGTGCCAGCAGCTTAGGGGGGGATCAACAGCCCCAGCATTTT.

This chain connects TRBV9 to TRBJ1-1; 8 nucleotides match TRBD1. This CDR3 is 15 amino acids long. V was clipped by 3 bases and J by 1 base; unmatched bases: 5. The V gene's germline CDR1 is SGDLS and CDR2 YYNGEE. The CDR3 nucleotides are TGTGCCAGCAGCGGAACGGGACAGGCGAACACTGAAGCTTTCTTT. It is translated as CASSGTGQANTEAFF.

The V gene is TRBV6-5, the J gene TRBJ2-1, with D unresolved. This CDR3 is 15 amino acids long. CDR1 and CDR2 from the germline V gene are MNHEY and SVGAGI. Trimming cost V 6 bases and J 0 bases, with 12 bases left between them. In DNA form, the CDR3 reads TGTGCCAGCAGAATTGGTTACAGCTCCTACAATGAGCAGTTCTTC. Translated, it gives CASRIGYSSYNEQFF.

The chain recombines TRBV9 with TRBJ2-1; D perhaps matches TRBD2 (7 bases). The CDR3 has 15 amino acids. The germline gives CDR1 SGDLS, CDR2 YYNGEE. Trimming pared 0 bases from V and 7 bases from J, leaving 14 bases between. CDR3 sequence: CASSVGGGRSNEQFF. The CDR3 nucleotides are TGTGCCAGCAGCGTAGGCGGGGGCCGATCAAATGAGCAGTTCTTC.

This clone appeared a few times. The V gene is TRBV6-4, the J gene TRBJ2-7; TRBD2 agrees at 10 bases. V was pared by 3 bases and J by 3 bases, with 5 bases of the junction left unmatched. The germline V gene encodes CDR1 MRHNA and CDR2 SNTAGT. The CDR3 is made up of 15 amino acids. CDR3 in DNA: TGTGCCAGCAGTGAATGGCTAGCGGGGGACTACGAGCAGTACGTC. Its translation is CASSEWLAGDYEQYV.

This clone was seen a handful of times. Written as DNA, the CDR3 is TGTGCCAGCAGTTACCCATTAATCCGGGGTCGAATTGAAGCTTTCTTT. Translated, it gives CASSYPLIRGRIEAFF. The J gene is TRBJ1-1, the V gene TRBV6-6; D remains ambiguous. V was cut by 2 bases and J by 7 bases, with 20 bases left in between. The CDR3 loop spans 16 amino acids. Germline V lookup: CDR1 MNHNY, CDR2 SVGAGI (reference sequence).

The V call is TRBV18, the J call TRBJ1-6, with a weak D call TRBD1 (5 bases). The germline V and J ends were trimmed by 3 bases and 7 bases, with 13 bases remaining between them. CDR3 length: 15 residues. CDR1 is KGHSH, CDR2 LQKENI, per germline. This chain's CDR3 is CASSPREPLNSPLHF. The CDR3 DNA sequence: TGTGCCAGCTCACCCAGGGAACCGCTAAATTCACCCCTCCACTTT.

V is TRBV24-1 and J is TRBJ2-3; 7 bases align to TRBD1. The CDR3 has 15 residues. CDR1 KGHDR and CDR2 SFDVKD come from the germline V gene. V shed 4 bases, J shed 5 bases, and the junction held 8 bases outside the gene matches. CDR3 sequence: CATSDPPTGLDTQYF. The CDR3 DNA sequence: TGTGCCACCAGTGACCCTCCGACAGGGTTAGATACGCAGTATTTT.

This clone was detected only once. The CDR3 loop is CASSNGAGGGNQPQHF. CDR3 DNA sequence: TGTGCCAGCAGTAATGGGGCAGGGGGAGGCAATCAGCCCCAGCATTTT. The chain recombines TRBV27 with TRBJ1-5; TRBD1 matches 7 bases. This CDR3 region has 16 residues. The V and J ends lost 5 bases and 2 bases, in that order; junction bases with no gene match: 9. Germline CDR1 and CDR2: MNHEY and SMNVEV (reference sequence).

This chain uses TRBV6-2 or TRBV6-3 with TRBJ1-2; D possibly corresponds to TRBD1 (5 bases). CDR3 length: 17 residues. Trimming left V 0 bases short and J 5 bases short, with 19 bases between. Per the germline V gene, CDR1 is MNHEY and CDR2 is SVGEGT. The CDR3 reads CASSYSTTATVGYGYTF. The CDR3 DNA follows: TGTGCCAGCAGTTACTCGACGACAGCCACAGTTGGTTATGGCTACACCTTC.

The CDR3 nucleotides are TGTGCCAGCAGTGTCCAGGTCCTCACCTCTGGAAACACCATATATTTT. Protein: CASSVQVLTSGNTIYF. This chain joins TRBV6-1 and TRBJ1-3; D call uncertain. The germline V gene has CDR1 MNHNS and CDR2 SASEGT. The CDR3 is 16 residues long. V was shortened by 4 bases and J by 0 bases, with 13 bases between the two germline ends.